Each of the 22 T cell receptor beta chains below was sequenced from the same sample in a study of T cells in Graves' hyperthyroidism and ophthalmopathy. TCR beta CDR3 sequences were amplified from RNA transcripts. HTBI primers were employed in a first-round RT-PCR of the TCR CDR3. TCRdb reprocessed the multiplex PCR reads via MiXCR and lists one record per CDR3 protein. The table has about 590,000 distinct CDR3 sequences, approximately 14% seen once; the top ten hold about 7%. Input material: blood. The source of these receptors is a woman aged 25 to 39 with Graves' hyperthyroidism.

This clonotype was seen many times. The chain is built from TRBV11-1 and TRBJ1-2; D possibly corresponds to TRBD1 (5 bases). The length of the CDR3 is 13 residues. Trimming took off 5 bases at V and 2 bases at J, with 9 bases between the two ends. Germline V gene data show CDR1 as SGHAT and CDR2 as FQDESV (reference sequence). The CDR3 DNA reads TGTGCCAGCAGCCGACAGTCCAACTATGGCTACACCTTC. Amino acid sequence: CASSRQSNYGYTF.

In its sample, this clonotype was seen a few times. The V call is TRBV9, the J call TRBJ2-1, with 9 bases fitting TRBD2. The CDR3 has 15 residues. The junction had 10 bases not matched to a gene; V was cut back by 4 bases and J by 8 bases. Germline CDR1 SGDLS, CDR2 YYNGEE. The CDR3 DNA follows: TGTGCCAGCAGCCCCCGAATAGCGGGAGTCGATGAGCAGTTCTTC. Protein: CASSPRIAGVDEQFF.

In this sample, this clonotype turned up many times. The chain links TRBV20-1 to TRBJ1-1; maybe TRBD1 (6 bases). The V end was cut by 4 bases, the J end by 3 bases, with 12 bases between. The CDR3 has 13 amino acids. Germline V gene lookup returns CDR1 DFQATT and CDR2 SNEGSKA (reference sequence). The CDR3 DNA reads as TGCAGTGCTACCCGCGGGGGCGACACTGAAGCTTTCTTT. Protein: CSATRGGDTEAFF.

In this sample, this clonotype turned up many times. This chain uses TRBV28 with TRBJ1-1, with D possibly matching TRBD1 (6 bases). The V gene lost 7 bases and the J gene lost 0 bases, with 15 bases spanning the gap. CDR3 size: 15 residues. Germline V gene lookup returns CDR1 MDHEN and CDR2 SYDVKM. CDR3 coding DNA: TGTGCCAGCATCATTACAGGGCTTATGAACACTGAAGCTTTCTTT. It is translated as CASIITGLMNTEAFF.

This clonotype was counted many times. V is TRBV20-1 and J is TRBJ2-3; 10 nucleotides agree with TRBD2. This CDR3 is 15 amino acids long. Trimming took 7 bases from V and 4 from J; bases not matched to a gene: 11. CDR1 and CDR2 from the germline V gene are DFQATT and SNEGSKA (reference sequence). The CDR3 DNA sequence: TGCAGTGTCGTTACTAGCGGGATAATCTCAGATACGCAGTATTTT. It codes for CSVVTSGIISDTQYF.

The CDR3: CATQVGRDQNIQYF. The CDR3 nucleotides are TGTGCCACCCAAGTGGGGCGGGACCAAAACATTCAGTACTTC. The V and J genes are TRBV15 and TRBJ2-4; D is possibly TRBD2 (6 bases). This CDR3 comprises 14 residues. The germline CDR1 and CDR2 sequences are LNHNV and YYDKDF (reference sequence). The ends were cut back, 8 bases at V and 5 bases at J, with 16 bases in the middle.

The genes are TRBV19 and TRBJ2-1; D gene unclear. The ends were cut back, 4 bases at V and 2 bases at J, with 15 bases in the middle. The CDR3 loop spans 16 amino acids. The germline V gene encodes CDR1 LNHDA and CDR2 SQIVND (reference sequence). CDR3 sequence (DNA): TGTGCCAGTAGTACGTTGTTTCGGGTGCCCTACAATGAGCAGTTCTTC. As protein: CASSTLFRVPYNEQFF.

This clonotype was counted a few times. V and J are TRBV5-5 and TRBJ2-2; 8 positions match TRBD2. The V gene end was trimmed by 2 bases and the J gene end by 5 bases; junction bases not matched to a gene: 11. Germline V lookup: CDR1 SGHKS, CDR2 YYEKEE (reference sequence). The CDR3 totals 17 residues. DNA of the CDR3: TGTGCCAGCAGCTTACCCCAAGCGGGAGAGGGGACCGGGGAGCTGTTTTTT. This sequence encodes CASSLPQAGEGTGELFF.

This clonotype has at least ten counts. The gene calls are TRBV5-1 and TRBJ2-7; TRBD2 matches at 8 bases. The trim removed 0 bases at V and 5 bases at J, leaving 7 bases unmatched. CDR3 size: 15 residues. In germline, CDR1 is SGHRS, CDR2 YFSETQ. The CDR3 sequence is CASSLAGSGGDEQYF. CDR3 sequence (DNA): TGCGCCAGCAGCTTGGCCGGGTCGGGAGGGGACGAGCAGTACTTC.

This clonotype was seen a few times. The chain is built from TRBV2 and TRBJ1-1; no clear D. The CDR3 is 15 residues long. The V gene lost 6 bases and the J gene lost 4 bases, with 18 bases spanning the gap. Germline V gene data show CDR1 as SNHLY and CDR2 as FYNNEI. The CDR3 spells CASRRAPQSGTEAFF. For the CDR3, the DNA is TGTGCCAGCAGGAGGGCCCCCCAATCCGGCACTGAAGCTTTCTTT.

This clonotype was counted a few times. CDR3 residues: CASSMTATSWASGLFEEQFF. In nucleotides, the CDR3 is TGTGCCAGTAGTATGACGGCAACTTCGTGGGCTAGCGGTCTGTTCGAGGAGCAGTTCTTC. V usage is TRBV19 and J usage is TRBJ2-1, with 7 bases aligning to TRBD2. J was trimmed by 10 bases and V by 3 bases; bases with no gene match: 27. The CDR3 is 20 residues long. CDR1 LNHDA and CDR2 SQIVND come from the germline V gene (reference sequence).

This clonotype has ten or more counts. The chain joins TRBV5-5 to TRBJ2-1; TRBD2 agrees at 7 bases. V lost 5 bases and J lost 7; bases outside the gene matches: 15. This CDR3 has 16 residues. Germline CDR1 and CDR2: SGHKS and YYEKEE (reference sequence). CDR3 protein: CASSNQRGANLNEQFF. The CDR3 DNA follows: TGTGCCAGCAGTAACCAGCGGGGAGCCAACTTGAATGAGCAGTTCTTC. The full variable domain, with the rest looked up from reference TRBV5-5 and TRBJ2-1, is DAGVTQSPTHLIKTRGQQVTLRCSPISGHKSVSWYQQVLGQGPQFIFQYYEKEERGRGNFPDRFSARQFPNYSSELNVNALLLGDSALYLCASSNQRGANLNEQFFGPGTRLTVL.

This clonotype was observed at least ten times. J is TRBJ2-4 and V is TRBV7-2, with TRBD2 identical over 7 bases. The CDR3 spans 16 residues. Trimming cost V 4 bases and J 0 bases; bases outside gene matches: 6. Looked up from germline, CDR1 is SGHTA and CDR2 is FQGNSA. CDR3 DNA: TGTGCCAGCAGCTACGGCGGGGGTTTAGCCAAAAACATTCAGTACTTC. Amino acids: CASSYGGGLAKNIQYF.

In its sample, this clonotype was seen many times. As DNA, the CDR3 is TGTGCCAGCAGCTTGCGGCAGACGCTCTCTGGAAACACCATATATTTT. Translating gives CASSLRQTLSGNTIYF. The chain joins TRBV5-5 to TRBJ1-3; no clear D gene. CDR3 length equals 16 residues. With 1 base removed from V and 0 bases from J, the gap between germline ends came to 11 bases. Per germline, CDR1 SGHKS and CDR2 YYEKEE (reference sequence).

This chain connects TRBV10-3 to TRBJ2-2; no firm D call. Germline CDR1 reads ENHRY; CDR2 reads SYGVKD. Trimming took off 5 bases at V and 1 base at J, with 2 bases between the two ends. The CDR3 is 12 amino acids. In nucleotides, the CDR3 is TGTGCCATCAGTATGAACACCGGGGAGCTGTTTTTT. It specifies CAISMNTGELFF.

A few counts support this clonotype. This rearrangement joins TRBV18 to TRBJ1-2; 7 bases match TRBD1. CDR3 length equals 14 residues. Per germline, CDR1 KGHSH and CDR2 LQKENI. With 5 bases clipped from V and 1 base from J, the junction kept 4 bases outside the gene matches. The CDR3 loop reads CASSTGQSNYGYTF. The CDR3 nucleotides read TGTGCCAGCTCAACGGGACAGAGTAACTATGGCTACACCTTC.

The J gene is TRBJ2-7, the V gene TRBV3-1; the D is unclear. This CDR3 region has 16 residues. Germline V lookup: CDR1 LGHDT, CDR2 YNNKEL (reference sequence). V was cut by 1 base and J by 0 bases, with 13 bases left in between. The CDR3 DNA reads TGTGCCAGCAGCCAAGCTCCCGGCGCTAGCTCCTACGAGCAGTACTTC. Translating it yields CASSQAPGASSYEQYF.

The chain carries TRBV5-1 and TRBJ1-1, with TRBD1 matching 7 bases. V lost 4 bases, J lost 5 bases, and 11 bases stayed unmatched. This CDR3 spans 15 amino acids. Germline V CDR1 and CDR2: SGHRS, YFSETQ. CDR3 sequence reads: CASSPTIQGRTEAFF. The DNA of the CDR3 is TGCGCCAGCAGCCCAACTATACAGGGGCGGACTGAAGCTTTCTTT.

This clonotype was seen at least ten times. The chain couples TRBV7-9 to TRBJ2-5, with no clear D. Germline values: CDR1 SEHNR, CDR2 FQNEAQ (reference sequence). The CDR3 has 14 amino acids. V lost 2 bases, J lost 1 base, and 8 bases lay in between. The CDR3 loop reads CASSLQNLQETQYF. DNA for the CDR3: TGTGCCAGCAGCTTACAGAACCTCCAAGAGACCCAGTACTTC.

This clonotype was seen ten or more times. This chain links TRBV6-2 or TRBV6-3 with TRBJ2-7, with 7 bases fitting TRBD1. There are 16 residues in the CDR3. J lost 2 bases, V lost 5 bases, and 12 bases had no gene match. Germline values: CDR1 MNHEY, CDR2 SVGEGT. The CDR3 is CASSKDRAPVAYEQYF. The DNA of the CDR3 is TGTGCCAGCAGTAAAGACAGGGCCCCTGTTGCCTACGAGCAGTACTTC.

This clonotype has at least ten counts. The CDR3 here is CASSSGETYEQYF. The CDR3 DNA follows: TGTGCCAGCAGCTCGGGTGAGACCTACGAGCAGTACTTC. V gene TRBV7-9 combines with J gene TRBJ2-7; D gene ambiguous. Trimming removed 4 bases from V and 2 bases from J, with 9 bases in between. Germline loops: CDR1 SEHNR, CDR2 FQNEAQ (reference sequence). The length of the CDR3 is 13 residues.

The table lists this clonotype with many counts. The V call is TRBV7-3, the J call TRBJ1-1; D is unclear. Trimming removed 3 bases at V and 4 bases at J, with 18 bases between. The CDR3 is made up of 16 amino acids. Germline assignment: CDR1 SGHTA and CDR2 FQGTGA. The CDR3 DNA reads TGTGCCAGCAGCTTGACGGGAGCTTCGATGGTCACTGAAGCTTTCTTT. This translates into CASSLTGASMVTEAFF.